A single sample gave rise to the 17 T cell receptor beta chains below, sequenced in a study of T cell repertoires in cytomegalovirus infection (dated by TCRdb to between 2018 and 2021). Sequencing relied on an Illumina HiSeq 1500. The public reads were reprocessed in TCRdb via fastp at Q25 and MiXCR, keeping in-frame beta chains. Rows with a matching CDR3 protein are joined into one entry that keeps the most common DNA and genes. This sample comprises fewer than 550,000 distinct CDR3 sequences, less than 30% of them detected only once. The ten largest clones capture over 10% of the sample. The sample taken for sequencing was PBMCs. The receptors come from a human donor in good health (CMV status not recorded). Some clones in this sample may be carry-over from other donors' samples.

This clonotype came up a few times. This CDR3 reads CASSIGEGASMNTEAFF. The CDR3 nucleotides are TGTGCCAGCAGCATTGGGGAGGGGGCCTCAATGAACACTGAAGCTTTCTTT. V is TRBV11-2 and J is TRBJ1-1; 7 nucleotides align to TRBD1. There are 17 residues in the CDR3. V gave up 5 bases and J gave up 0 bases; unmatched junction bases: 12. Germline values: CDR1 SGHAT, CDR2 FQNNGV.

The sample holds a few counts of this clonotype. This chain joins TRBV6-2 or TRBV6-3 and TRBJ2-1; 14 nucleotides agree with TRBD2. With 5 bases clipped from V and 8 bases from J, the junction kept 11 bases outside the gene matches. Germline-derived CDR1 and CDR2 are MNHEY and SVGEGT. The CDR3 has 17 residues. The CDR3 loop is CASSPGTSGREMDEQFF. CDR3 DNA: TGTGCCAGCAGTCCAGGGACTAGCGGGAGAGAGATGGATGAGCAGTTCTTC.

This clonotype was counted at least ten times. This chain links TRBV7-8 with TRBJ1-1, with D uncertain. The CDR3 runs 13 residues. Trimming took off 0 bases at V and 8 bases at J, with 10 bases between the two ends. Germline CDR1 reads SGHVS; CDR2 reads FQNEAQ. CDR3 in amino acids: CASSLARQKEAFF. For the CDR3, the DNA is TGTGCCAGCAGCTTAGCGCGGCAGAAAGAAGCTTTCTTT.

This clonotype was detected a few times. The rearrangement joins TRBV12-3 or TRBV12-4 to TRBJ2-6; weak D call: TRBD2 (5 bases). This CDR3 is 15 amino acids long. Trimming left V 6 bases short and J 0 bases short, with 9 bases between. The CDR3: CASRGLASGANVLTF. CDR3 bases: TGTGCCAGCAGAGGACTGGCCTCTGGGGCCAACGTCCTGACTTTC.

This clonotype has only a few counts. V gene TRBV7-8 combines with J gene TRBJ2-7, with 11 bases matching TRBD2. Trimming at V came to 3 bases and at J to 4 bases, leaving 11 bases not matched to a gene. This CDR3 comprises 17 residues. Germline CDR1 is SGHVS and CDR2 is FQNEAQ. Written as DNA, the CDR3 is TGTGCCAGCAGCTTGGGATTAGCGGGAGGGCCTCTTTACGAGCAGTACTTC. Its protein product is CASSLGLAGGPLYEQYF.

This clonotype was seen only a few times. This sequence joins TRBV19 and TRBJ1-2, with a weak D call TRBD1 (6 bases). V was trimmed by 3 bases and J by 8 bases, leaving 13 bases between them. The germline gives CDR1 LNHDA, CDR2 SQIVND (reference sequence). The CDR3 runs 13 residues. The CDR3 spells CASSIPRGEGYTF. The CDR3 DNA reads TGTGCCAGTAGTATCCCCAGGGGCGAAGGCTACACCTTC.

The CDR3 protein is CASSFQTGGLNTEAFF. The CDR3 DNA is TGTGCCAGCAGTTTCCAGACAGGGGGCTTGAACACTGAAGCTTTCTTT. This chain uses TRBV27 with TRBJ1-1, with TRBD1 identical over 10 bases. The ends lost 3 bases at V and 0 bases at J; junction bases unmatched: 4. Germline lookup yields CDR1 MNHEY and CDR2 SMNVEV (reference sequence). The CDR3 runs to 16 residues.

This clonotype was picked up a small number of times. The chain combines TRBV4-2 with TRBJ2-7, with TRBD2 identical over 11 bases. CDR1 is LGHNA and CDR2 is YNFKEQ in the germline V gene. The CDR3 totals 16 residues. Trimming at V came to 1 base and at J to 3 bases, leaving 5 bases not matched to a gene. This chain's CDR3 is CASSQGLTSGDYEQYF. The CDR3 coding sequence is TGTGCCAGCAGCCAAGGTCTGACTAGCGGGGACTACGAGCAGTACTTC.

The DNA of the CDR3 is TGCGCCAGCAGCCAAGGATGGCGAGGGAGGGCCTCGGACAATGAGCAGTTCTTC. The encoded protein is CASSQGWRGRASDNEQFF. V gene TRBV4-1 combines with J gene TRBJ2-1; 7 bases fit TRBD2. CDR1 and CDR2 from the germline V gene are MGHRA and YSYEKL. The J segment lost 5 bases and the V segment lost 1 base, leaving 14 bases of the junction unmatched. The CDR3 consists of 18 residues.

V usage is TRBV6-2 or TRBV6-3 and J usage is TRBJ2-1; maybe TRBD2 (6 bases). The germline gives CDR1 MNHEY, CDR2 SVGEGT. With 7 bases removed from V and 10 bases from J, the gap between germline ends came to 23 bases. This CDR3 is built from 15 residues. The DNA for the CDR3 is TGTGCCAGCAAACGCCCGGGACTCCCGGGGCGCGAGCAGTTCTTC. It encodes CASKRPGLPGREQFF.

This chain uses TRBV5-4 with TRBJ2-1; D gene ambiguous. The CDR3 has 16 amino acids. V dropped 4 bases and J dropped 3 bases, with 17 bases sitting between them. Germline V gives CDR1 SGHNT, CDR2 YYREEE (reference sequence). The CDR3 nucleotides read TGTGCCAGCAGCCTTATCTCGCGCGGAAACTACAATGAGCAGTTCTTC. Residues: CASSLISRGNYNEQFF.

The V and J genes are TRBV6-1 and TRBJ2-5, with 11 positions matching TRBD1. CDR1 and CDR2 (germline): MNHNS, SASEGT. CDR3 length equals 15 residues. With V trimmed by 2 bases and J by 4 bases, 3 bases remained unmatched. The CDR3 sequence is CASSEKGTGGETQYF. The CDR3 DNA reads TGTGCCAGCAGTGAAAAGGGGACAGGGGGAGAGACCCAGTACTTC.

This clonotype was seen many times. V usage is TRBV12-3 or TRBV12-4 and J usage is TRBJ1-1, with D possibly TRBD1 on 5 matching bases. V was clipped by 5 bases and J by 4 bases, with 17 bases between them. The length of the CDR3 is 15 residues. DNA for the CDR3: TGTGCCAGCAGTCCTACGACGGGGGAGGGCACTGAAGCTTTCTTT. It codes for CASSPTTGEGTEAFF.

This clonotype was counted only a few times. CDR3 loop: CASSLEAGGGVAKNIQYF. For the CDR3, the DNA is TGTGCCAGCAGCTTAGAAGCTGGGGGCGGAGTAGCCAAAAACATTCAGTACTTC. This sequence joins TRBV7-9 and TRBJ2-4, with a weak D call TRBD1 (6 bases). The CDR3 contains 18 residues. V lost 1 base and J lost 0, with 16 bases in between. Germline CDR1 and CDR2: SEHNR and FQNEAQ (reference sequence). Full variable domain (outside the CDR3, taken from reference TRBV7-9 and TRBJ2-4): DTGVSQNPRHKITKRGQNVTFRCDPISEHNRLYWYRQTLGQGPEFLTYFQNEAQLEKSRLLSDRFSAERPKGSFSTLEIQRTEQGDSAMYLCASSLEAGGGVAKNIQYFGAGTRLSVL.

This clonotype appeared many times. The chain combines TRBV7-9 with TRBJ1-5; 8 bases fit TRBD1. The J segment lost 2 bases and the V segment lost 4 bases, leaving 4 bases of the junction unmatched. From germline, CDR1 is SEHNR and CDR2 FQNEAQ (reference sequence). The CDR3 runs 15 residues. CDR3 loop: CASSSGTGGNQPQHF. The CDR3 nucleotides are TGTGCCAGCAGCTCCGGGACAGGTGGCAATCAGCCCCAGCATTTT.

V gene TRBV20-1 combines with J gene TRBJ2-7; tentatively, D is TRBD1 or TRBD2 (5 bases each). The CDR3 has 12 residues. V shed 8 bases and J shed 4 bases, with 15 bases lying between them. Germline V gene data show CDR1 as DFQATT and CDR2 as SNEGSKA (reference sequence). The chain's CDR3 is CSRPGPPYEQYV. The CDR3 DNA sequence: TGCAGTAGACCGGGACCACCGTACGAGCAGTACGTC.

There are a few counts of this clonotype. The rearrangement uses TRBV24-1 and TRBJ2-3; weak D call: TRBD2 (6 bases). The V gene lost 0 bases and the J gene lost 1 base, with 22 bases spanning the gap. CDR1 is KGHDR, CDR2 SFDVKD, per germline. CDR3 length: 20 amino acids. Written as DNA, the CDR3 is TGTGCCACCAGTGATTTGCGGCGGGGAGTTCCTTCAGATGGCACAGATACGCAGTATTTT. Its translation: CATSDLRRGVPSDGTDTQYF.